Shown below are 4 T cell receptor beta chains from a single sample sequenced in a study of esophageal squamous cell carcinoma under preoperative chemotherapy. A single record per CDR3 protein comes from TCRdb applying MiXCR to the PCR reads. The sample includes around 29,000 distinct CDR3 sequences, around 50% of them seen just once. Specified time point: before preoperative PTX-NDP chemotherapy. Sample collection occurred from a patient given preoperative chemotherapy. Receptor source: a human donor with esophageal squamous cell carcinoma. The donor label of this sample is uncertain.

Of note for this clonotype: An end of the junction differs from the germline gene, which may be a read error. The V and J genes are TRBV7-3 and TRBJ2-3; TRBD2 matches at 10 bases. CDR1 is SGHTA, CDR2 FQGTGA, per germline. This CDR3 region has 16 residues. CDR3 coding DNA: TGTGCCAGCAGCTTACCACTACTAGCGGGGCACAGATACGCAGTATTT. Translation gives CASSLPLLAGHRYAVF. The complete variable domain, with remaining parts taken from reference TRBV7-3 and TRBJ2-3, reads GAGVSQTPSNKVTEKGKYVELRCDPISGHTALYWYRQSLGQGPEFLIYFQGTGAADDSGLPNDRFFAVRPEGSVSTLKIQRTERGDSAVYLCASSLPLLAGHRYAVFGPGTRLTVL.

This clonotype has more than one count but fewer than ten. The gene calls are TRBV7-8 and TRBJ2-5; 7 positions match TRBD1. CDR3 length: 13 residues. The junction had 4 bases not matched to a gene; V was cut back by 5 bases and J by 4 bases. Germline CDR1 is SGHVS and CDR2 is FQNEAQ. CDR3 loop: CASSGQVLETQYF. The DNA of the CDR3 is TGTGCCAGCAGCGGACAGGTACTAGAGACCCAGTACTTC.

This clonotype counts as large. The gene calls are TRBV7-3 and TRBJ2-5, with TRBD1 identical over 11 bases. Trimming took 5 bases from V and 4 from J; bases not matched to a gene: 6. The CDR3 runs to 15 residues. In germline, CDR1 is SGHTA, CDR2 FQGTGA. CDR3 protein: CASSPTGTGGETQYF. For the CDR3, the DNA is TGTGCCAGCAGCCCCACAGGGACAGGGGGAGAGACCCAGTACTTC.

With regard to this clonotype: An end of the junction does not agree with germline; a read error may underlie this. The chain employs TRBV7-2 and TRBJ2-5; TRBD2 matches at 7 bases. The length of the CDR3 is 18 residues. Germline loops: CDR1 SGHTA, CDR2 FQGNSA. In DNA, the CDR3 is TGTGCCAGCAGCTTAGGGGTTGGGGGGGGACCCGGCGAAGAGACCCAGTACTTT. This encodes CASSLGVGGGPGEETQYF.